This TCR beta chain derives from a study of blood T cell repertoires in COVID-19. Study summary: The analysed material was cDNA or gDNA that came from T cells, B-cell-depleted T cells, or PBMCs.

Trimming took off 0 bases at V and 3 bases at J, with 26 bases between the two ends. Per the germline V gene, CDR1 is SNHLY and CDR2 is FYNNEI. The length of the CDR3 is 20 residues. In the authors' methods: Estimation of nucleated cell counts was performed using reference gene primer amplification. Generated by immunoSEQ multiplex PCR, the TCRdb table keeps only in-frame clones and is missing some. That table is the source of V, J and clone size, and D and trimming were worked out from the DNA. In the table there are roughly 330,000 clones, approximately 90% of which are singletons. The sequenced sample was peripheral blood. The rearrangement links TRBV2 to TRBJ1-2; possibly TRBD1 for D (6 bases). This clonotype originated in a woman in her forties or fifties with active or convalescent COVID-19. The CDR3: CASSEARQGYPLREYYGYTF. The CDR3 nucleotides read TGTGCCAGCAGTGAAGCTCGGCAGGGGTACCCCCTACGTGAGTACTATGGCTACACCTTC. The variable domain in full, completed from reference TRBV2 and TRBJ1-2, reads EPEVTQTPSHQVTQMGQEVILRCVPISNHLYFYWYRQILGQKVEFLVSFYNNEISEKSEIFDDQFSVERPDGSNFTLKIRSTKLEDSAMYFCASSEARQGYPLREYYGYTFGSGTRLTVV.